Sequencing of this T cell receptor (beta chain) was carried out in a study of spatial heterogeneity in lung cancer. General observations from the study: In tumors, expanded intratumoral alpha and beta TCR counts tracked mutation counts.

This clonotype is deemed medium-sized (0.01 to 0.1%). Its matching antigen is unknown. This CDR3 has 14 amino acids. Trimming stripped 6 bases from V and 0 bases from J, with 14 bases between. Germline assignment: CDR1 GTSNPN and CDR2 SVGIG (reference sequence). TCRdb reprocessed the 5' RACE reads with MiXCR, giving one entry per CDR3 protein. The sample yields about 3,000 distinct CDR3 sequences, 8.3% seen once. Time point noted: sample taken at primary tumor resection. The donor group consisted of 72 patients who had untreated, early-stage non-small cell lung cancer. V is TRBV30 and J is TRBJ1-1; no reliable D call. The clonotype was recovered from a male donor with early-stage non-small cell lung cancer. The sample in question was lung tumor tissue, obtained at surgery. CDR3 in amino acids: CACRSGKVNTEAFF. The CDR3 nucleotides are TGTGCCTGTCGGTCAGGAAAAGTGAACACTGAAGCTTTCTTT.